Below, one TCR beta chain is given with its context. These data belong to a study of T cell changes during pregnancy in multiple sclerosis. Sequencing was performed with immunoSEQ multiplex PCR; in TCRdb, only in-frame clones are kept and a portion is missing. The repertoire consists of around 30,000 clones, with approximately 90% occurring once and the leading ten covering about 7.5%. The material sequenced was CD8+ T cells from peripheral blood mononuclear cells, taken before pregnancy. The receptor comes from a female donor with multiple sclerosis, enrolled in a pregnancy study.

CDR3 region: CASSLSSGGSNTGELFF. In DNA form, the CDR3 reads TGTGCCAGCAGTTTGTCTAGCGGGGGGTCGAACACCGGGGAGCTGTTTTTT. This chain links TRBV6-4 with TRBJ2-2; TRBD2 agrees at 11 bases. The CDR3 length is 17 residues. V trimming: 5 bases; J trimming: 0 bases; junction bases outside the gene matches: 5. CDR1 and CDR2 from the germline V gene are MRHNA and SNTAGT.